This TCR beta chain is from a study of molecular identifiers for immune sequencing clone quantification. Trimming removed 4 bases from V and 2 bases from J, with 12 bases in between. Germline values: CDR1 MNHEY, CDR2 SMNVEV (reference sequence). The CDR3 contains 14 residues. This clonotype was found a few times. TCRdb ran MiXCR on the PCR reads and lists one entry per CDR3 protein. Among roughly 65,000 distinct CDR3 sequences listed, 17% were seen once. The sequenced material came from naive CD8+ T cells from blood, with Jurkat cell RNA spiked in. Noted subset: FACS-sorted CD8+CD4-CCR7+CD45RA+ naive T cells. The TCR sequence derives from a human donor in good health. Some libraries in this study had Jurkat cell RNA spiked in. The chain combines TRBV27 with TRBJ2-7; no reliable D call. The CDR3 sequence: CASSSLPMAYEQYF. The CDR3 DNA follows: TGTGCCAGCAGTTCGTTGCCGATGGCCTACGAGCAGTACTTC.